The following is a TCR beta chain sequence with its context. One junction end disagrees with the germline gene, perhaps due to a read error. Patients had received no treatment of any kind before thyroid surgery. Using MiXCR, TCRdb re-called clones from the PCR reads. In the table there are about 48,000 clones, 22% of which are singletons. The CDR3 runs to 14 residues. Germline V gene sequence: CDR1 SGHRS, CDR2 YFSETQ. The sample belongs to a study of metastatic and nonmetastatic thyroid tumors. The sequenced sample consisted of blood. The sequence was obtained from a male donor with papillary thyroid cancer or a benign thyroid nodule (not recorded which). Some clones in this sample may be carry-over from other donors' samples. The J gene is TRBJ1-2, the V gene TRBV5-1; D is perhaps TRBD1 (5 bases). For the CDR3, the DNA is TGCGCCAGCAGCCTTGGAGGGCAGGGTGCTGGTTACACCTTT. Protein: CASSLGGQGAGYTF.